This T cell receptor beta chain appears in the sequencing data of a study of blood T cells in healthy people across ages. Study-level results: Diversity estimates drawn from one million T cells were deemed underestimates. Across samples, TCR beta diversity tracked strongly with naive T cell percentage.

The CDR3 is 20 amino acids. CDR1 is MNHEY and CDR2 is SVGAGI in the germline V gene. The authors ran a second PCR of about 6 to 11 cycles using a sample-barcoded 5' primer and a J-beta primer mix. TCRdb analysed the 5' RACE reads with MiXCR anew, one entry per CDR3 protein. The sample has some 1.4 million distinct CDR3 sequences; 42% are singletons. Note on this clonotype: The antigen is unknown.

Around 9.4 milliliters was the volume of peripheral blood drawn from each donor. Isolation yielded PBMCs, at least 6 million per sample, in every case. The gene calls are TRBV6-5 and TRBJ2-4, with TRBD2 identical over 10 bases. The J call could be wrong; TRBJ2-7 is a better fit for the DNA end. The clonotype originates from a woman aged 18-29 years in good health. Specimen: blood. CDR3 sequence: CASSYTFVLSAGTSVIEQYF. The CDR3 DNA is TGTGCCAGCAGTTACACCTTCGTTCTTTCGGCCGGGACTAGCGTCATCGAGCAGTACTTC.